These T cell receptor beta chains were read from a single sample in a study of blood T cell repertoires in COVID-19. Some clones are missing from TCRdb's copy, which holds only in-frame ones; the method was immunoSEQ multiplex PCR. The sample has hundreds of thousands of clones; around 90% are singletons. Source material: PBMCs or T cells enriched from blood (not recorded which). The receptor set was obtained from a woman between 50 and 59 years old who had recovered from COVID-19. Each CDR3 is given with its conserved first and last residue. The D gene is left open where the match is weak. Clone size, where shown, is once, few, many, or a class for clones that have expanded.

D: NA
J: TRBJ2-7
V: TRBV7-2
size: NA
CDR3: CASSLTQIQGHEQYF
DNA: TGTGCCAGCAGCTTAACCCAGATACAGGGCCACGAGCAGTACTTC

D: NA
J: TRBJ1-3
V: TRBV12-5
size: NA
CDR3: CASGLEPGGSNTIYF
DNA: TGTGCTAGTGGTTTGGAACCAGGAGGATCAAACACCATATATTTT

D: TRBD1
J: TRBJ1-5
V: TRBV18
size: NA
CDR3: CASSAGTGGLQPQHF
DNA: TGTGCCAGCTCAGCCGGGACAGGGGGCCTTCAGCCCCAGCATTTT

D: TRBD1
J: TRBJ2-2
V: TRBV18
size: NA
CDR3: CASSTFTGGSTGELFF
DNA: TGTGCCAGCTCAACATTCACAGGGGGTAGCACCGGGGAGCTGTTTTTT

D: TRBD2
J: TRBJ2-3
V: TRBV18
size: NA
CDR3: CASSTGTSTSTDTQYF
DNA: TGTGCCAGCTCAACAGGGACTAGTACGAGCACAGATACGCAGTATTTT

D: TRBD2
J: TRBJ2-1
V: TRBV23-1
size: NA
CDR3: CASSREREYNEQFF
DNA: TGCGCCAGCAGCCGCGAGCGGGAGTACAATGAGCAGTTCTTC

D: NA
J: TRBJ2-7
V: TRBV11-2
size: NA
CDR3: CASSLSPTGTYEQYF
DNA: TGTGCCAGCAGCTTATCCCCGACAGGTACCTACGAGCAGTACTTC

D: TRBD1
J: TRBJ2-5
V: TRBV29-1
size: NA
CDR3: CSAADRDEETQYF
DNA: TGCAGCGCCGCGGACAGGGACGAAGAGACCCAGTACTTC

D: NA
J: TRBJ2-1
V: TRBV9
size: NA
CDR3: CASSVGLGSYNEQFF
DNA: TGTGCCAGCAGCGTAGGACTGGGCTCCTACAATGAGCAGTTCTTC

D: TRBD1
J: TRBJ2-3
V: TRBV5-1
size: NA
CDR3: CASSSEGARQSSTDTQYF
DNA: TGCGCCAGCAGCTCTGAGGGGGCTAGACAAAGTTCCACAGATACGCAGTATTTT

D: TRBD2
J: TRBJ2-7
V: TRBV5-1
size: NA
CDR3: CASSLRLAGGHEQYF
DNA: TGCGCCAGCAGCTTGCGGCTAGCGGGAGGGCACGAGCAGTACTTC

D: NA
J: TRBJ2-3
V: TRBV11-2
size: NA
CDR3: CASSLAQGGLGVTDTQYF
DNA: TGTGCCAGCAGCTTAGCCCAGGGAGGTCTAGGTGTCACAGATACGCAGTATTTT

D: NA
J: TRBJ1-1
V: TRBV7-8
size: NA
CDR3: CASSLQGRSAMNTEAFF
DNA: TGTGCCAGCAGCTTACAGGGGCGGAGCGCTATGAACACTGAAGCTTTCTTT

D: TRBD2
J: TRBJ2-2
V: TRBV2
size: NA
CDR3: CASSPAGANTGELFF
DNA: TGTGCCAGCAGTCCAGCGGGGGCGAACACCGGGGAGCTGTTTTTT

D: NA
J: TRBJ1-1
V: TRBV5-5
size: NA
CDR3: CASSITGARSEAFF
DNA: TGTGCCAGCAGCATTACAGGTGCCAGATCTGAAGCTTTCTTT

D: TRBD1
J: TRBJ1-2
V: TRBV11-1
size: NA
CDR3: CASSLDRVYGYTF
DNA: TGTGCCAGCAGCCTCGACAGGGTCTATGGCTACACCTTC

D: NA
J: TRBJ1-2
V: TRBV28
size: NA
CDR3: CATGLTGGYTF
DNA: TGTGCCACGGGACTAACCGGGGGCTACACCTTC

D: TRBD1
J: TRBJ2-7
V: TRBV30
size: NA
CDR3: CAWGQVPREQYF
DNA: TGTGCCTGGGGACAGGTACCAAGGGAGCAGTACTTC

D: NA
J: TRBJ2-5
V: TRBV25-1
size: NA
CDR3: CASAPRTRSGTQYF
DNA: TGTGCCAGCGCCCCCCGGACACGAAGTGGGACCCAGTACTTC

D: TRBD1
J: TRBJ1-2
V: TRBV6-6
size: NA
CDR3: CASRQQGLQYGYTF
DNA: TGTGCCAGCAGGCAACAGGGGCTCCAGTATGGCTACACCTTC

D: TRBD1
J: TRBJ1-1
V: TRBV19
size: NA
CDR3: CASTVEKPGQGRDTEAFF
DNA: TGTGCCAGTACAGTGGAAAAACCGGGACAGGGGCGGGACACTGAAGCTTTCTTT

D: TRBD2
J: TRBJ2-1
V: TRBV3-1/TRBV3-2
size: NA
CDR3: CASSQFASGNNEQFF
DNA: TGTGCCAGCAGCCAATTTGCTAGCGGAAACAATGAGCAGTTCTTC

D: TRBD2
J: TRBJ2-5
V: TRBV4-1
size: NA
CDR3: CASSHRLAGVPRETQYF
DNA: TGCGCCAGCAGCCATAGACTAGCGGGAGTCCCACGAGAGACCCAGTACTTC

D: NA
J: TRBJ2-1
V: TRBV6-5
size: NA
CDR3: CASSSTGTLYNEQFF
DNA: TGTGCCAGCAGTTCCACCGGGACTCTCTACAATGAGCAGTTCTTC

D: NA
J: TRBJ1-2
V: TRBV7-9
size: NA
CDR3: CASSPGTSGYTF
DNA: TGTGCCAGCAGCCCCGGGACAAGTGGCTACACCTTC

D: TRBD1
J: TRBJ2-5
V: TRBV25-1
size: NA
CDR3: CASREKGALETQYF
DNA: TGTGCCAGCAGGGAAAAGGGGGCCCTTGAGACCCAGTACTTC

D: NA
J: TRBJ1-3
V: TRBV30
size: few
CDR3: CAWTEQQASTIYF
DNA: TGTGCCTGGACCGAACAACAGGCTAGCACCATATATTTT

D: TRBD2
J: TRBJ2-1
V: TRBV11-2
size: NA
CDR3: CASSHLAGGRNEQFF
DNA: TGTGCCAGCAGCCACCTAGCGGGAGGGAGGAATGAGCAGTTCTTC

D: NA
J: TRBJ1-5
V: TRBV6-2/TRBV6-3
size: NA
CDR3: CASSAQGRFQPQHF
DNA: TGTGCCAGCAGTGCCCAGGGGCGGTTTCAGCCCCAGCATTTT

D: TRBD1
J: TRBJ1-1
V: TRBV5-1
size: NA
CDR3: CASSRETGIGTEAFF
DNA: TGCGCCAGCAGCCGAGAGACAGGGATAGGTACTGAAGCTTTCTTT

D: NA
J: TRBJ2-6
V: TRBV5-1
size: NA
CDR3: CASRFPSRGSSGANVLTF
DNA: TGCGCCAGCAGGTTTCCAAGCAGGGGAAGCTCTGGGGCCAACGTCCTGACTTTC

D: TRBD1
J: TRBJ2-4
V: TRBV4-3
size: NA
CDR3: CASSQARGTGGHIQYF
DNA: TGCGCCAGCAGCCAAGCACGGGGGACAGGGGGGCACATTCAGTACTTC

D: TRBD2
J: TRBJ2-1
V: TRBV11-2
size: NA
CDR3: CASSRLAGTYNEQFF
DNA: TGTGCCAGCAGCAGACTAGCGGGAACCTACAATGAGCAGTTCTTC

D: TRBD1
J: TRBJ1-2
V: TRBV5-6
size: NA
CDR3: CASSAGTGGFYGYTF
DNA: TGTGCCAGCAGCGCCGGGACAGGGGGCTTCTATGGCTACACCTTC

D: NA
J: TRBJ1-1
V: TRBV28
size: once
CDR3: CASSLVRRLEAFF
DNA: TGTGCCAGCAGTTTGGTGCGCAGGCTTGAAGCTTTCTTT

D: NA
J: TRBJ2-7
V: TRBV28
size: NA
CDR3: CASILSGAYEQYF
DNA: TGTGCCAGCATCCTCTCCGGGGCCTACGAGCAGTACTTC

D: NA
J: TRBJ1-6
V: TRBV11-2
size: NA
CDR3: CASSKTVVDSPLHF
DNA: TGTGCCAGCAGCAAGACAGTCGTCGATTCACCCCTCCACTTT

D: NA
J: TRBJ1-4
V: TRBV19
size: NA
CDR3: CASSVYSRGEKLFF
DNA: TGTGCCAGTAGTGTCTACTCCAGAGGTGAAAAACTGTTTTTT

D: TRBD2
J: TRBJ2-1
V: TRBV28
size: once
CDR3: CASSARTSGTYNEQFF
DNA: TGTGCCAGCAGCGCTAGGACTAGCGGGACCTACAATGAGCAGTTCTTC

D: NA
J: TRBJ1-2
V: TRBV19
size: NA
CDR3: CASSTPGSYGYTF
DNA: TGTGCCAGTAGTACCCCAGGGTCCTATGGCTACACCTTC

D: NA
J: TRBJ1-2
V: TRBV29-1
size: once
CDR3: CSVDLRAGGYTF
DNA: TGCAGCGTTGACTTGCGGGCGGGTGGCTACACCTTC

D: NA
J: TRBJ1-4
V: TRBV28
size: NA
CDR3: CASSLPTVRGGKLFF
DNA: TGTGCCAGCAGTCTACCAACTGTTCGAGGGGGAAAACTGTTTTTT

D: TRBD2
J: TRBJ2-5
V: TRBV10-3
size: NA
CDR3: CAISPRLAGLGETQYF
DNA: TGTGCCATCAGTCCCAGACTAGCGGGATTGGGAGAGACCCAGTACTTC

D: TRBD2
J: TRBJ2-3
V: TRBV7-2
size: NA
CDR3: CASSLALAGGSHGTDTQYF
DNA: TGTGCCAGCAGCTTAGCACTAGCGGGAGGCAGTCATGGCACAGATACGCAGTATTTT

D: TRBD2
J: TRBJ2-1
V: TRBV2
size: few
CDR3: CASKTTSGNYNEQFF
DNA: TGTGCCAGCAAGACCACTAGCGGCAACTACAATGAGCAGTTCTTC

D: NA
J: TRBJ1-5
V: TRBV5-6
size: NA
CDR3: CASSSGGGQPQHF
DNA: TGTGCCAGCAGCTCGGGGGGCGGGCAGCCCCAGCATTTT

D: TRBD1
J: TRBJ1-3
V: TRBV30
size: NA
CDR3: CAWRRTGPSGNTIYF
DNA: TGTGCCTGGAGGCGGACAGGGCCAAGTGGAAACACCATATATTTT

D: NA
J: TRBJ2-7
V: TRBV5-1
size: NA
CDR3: CASSPFPGRGLDEQYF
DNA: TGCGCCAGCAGCCCTTTCCCCGGGCGGGGGCTCGACGAGCAGTACTTC

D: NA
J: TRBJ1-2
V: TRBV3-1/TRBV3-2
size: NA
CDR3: CASSGILGAYGYTF
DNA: TGTGCCAGCAGCGGGATCTTGGGGGCCTATGGCTACACCTTC

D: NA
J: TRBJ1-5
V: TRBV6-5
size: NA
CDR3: CASSHRNQPQHF
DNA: TGTGCCAGCAGCCACAGGAATCAGCCCCAGCATTTT

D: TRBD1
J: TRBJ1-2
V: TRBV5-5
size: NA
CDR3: CASSLGNTGGNGYTF
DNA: TGTGCCAGCAGCTTGGGGAATACAGGGGGCAATGGCTACACCTTC

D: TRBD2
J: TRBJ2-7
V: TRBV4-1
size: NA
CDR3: CASSQAETSGRWLEQYF
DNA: TGCGCCAGCAGCCAGGCCGAGACTAGCGGGAGGTGGTTAGAGCAGTACTTC

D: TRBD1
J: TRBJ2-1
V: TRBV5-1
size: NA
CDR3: CASTHPQGALNEQFF
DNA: TGCGCCAGCACCCATCCACAGGGGGCTTTGAATGAGCAGTTCTTC

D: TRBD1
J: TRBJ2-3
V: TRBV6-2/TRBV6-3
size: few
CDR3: CASSSWAGGWPDTQYF
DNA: TGTGCCAGCAGTTCCTGGGCAGGGGGCTGGCCAGATACGCAGTATTTT

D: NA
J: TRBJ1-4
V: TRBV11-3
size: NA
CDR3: CASRESTNEKLFF
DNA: TGTGCCAGCAGAGAGTCAACTAATGAAAAACTGTTTTTT

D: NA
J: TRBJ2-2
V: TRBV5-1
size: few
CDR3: CASTWASEDTGELFF
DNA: TGCGCCAGCACCTGGGCTAGCGAGGACACCGGGGAGCTGTTTTTT

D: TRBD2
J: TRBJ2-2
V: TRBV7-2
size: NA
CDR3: CASSPRLAGNTGELFF
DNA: TGTGCCAGCAGCCCCCGCCTAGCGGGGAACACCGGGGAGCTGTTTTTT

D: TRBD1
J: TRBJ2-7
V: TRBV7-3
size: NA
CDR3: CASSPGTGSYEQYF
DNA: TGTGCCAGCAGCCCCGGGACAGGCTCCTACGAGCAGTACTTC

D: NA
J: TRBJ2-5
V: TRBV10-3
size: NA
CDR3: CAISELGSGRTQYF
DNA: TGTGCCATCAGTGAGCTGGGATCAGGGCGCACCCAGTACTTC